This entry lists 32 T cell receptor beta chains sequenced from one sample in a study of Ad26.COV2.S vaccination and SARS-CoV-2 variants. Libraries were prepared by immunoSEQ multiplex PCR; TCRdb keeps only in-frame clonotypes and omits some of them. The data show approximately 350,000 clones, about four fifths seen once. Treatment described: approximately 18 received Ad26.COV2.S at low or high dose, single or two shots; about 5 received placebo; per-sample allocation not given. Following the first vaccine or placebo injection, samples were taken on day 63. Material: peripheral blood, obtained in a trial of Ad26.COV2.S vaccine versus placebo. Source of these receptors: a person between 18 and 65 years old who received the Ad26.COV2.S COVID-19 vaccine or a placebo.

This clone has just a few counts. This chain connects TRBV4-1 to TRBJ2-7, with D tentatively TRBD1 or TRBD2 (5 bases each). CDR3 size: 15 residues. Trimming shortened V by 1 base and J by 0 bases, and 10 bases separated the two germline ends. Germline V CDR1 and CDR2: MGHRA, YSYEKL. This CDR3 is CASSQGTGASYEQYF. In nucleotides, the CDR3 is TGCGCCAGCAGCCAAGGAACCGGGGCCTCCTACGAGCAGTACTTC.

The chain uses TRBV4-1 and TRBJ1-2; no clear D gene. The germline CDR1 and CDR2 sequences are MGHRA and YSYEKL. Trimming left V 1 base short and J 4 bases short, with 19 bases between. The CDR3 runs to 17 residues. For the CDR3, the DNA is TGCGCCAGCAGCCAAGTCGGCAGCTCCTCCCGACTCTATGGCTACACCTTC. It specifies CASSQVGSSSRLYGYTF.

The chain carries TRBV13 and TRBJ1-1, with unresolved D. Germline V lookup: CDR1 PRHDT, CDR2 FYEKMQ (reference sequence). The CDR3 totals 11 residues. V was trimmed by 6 bases and J by 6 bases, leaving 8 bases between them. The CDR3 loop reads CASRRTAEAFF. CDR3 nucleotides: TGTGCCAGCAGGAGGACGGCTGAAGCTTTCTTT.

The J gene is TRBJ1-1, the V gene TRBV7-9, with 9 bases matching TRBD1. Per germline, CDR1 SEHNR and CDR2 FQNEAQ (reference sequence). V was clipped by 4 bases and J by 6 bases; unmatched bases: 9. The CDR3 totals 15 residues. The CDR3 DNA follows: TGTGCCAGCAGCTCGAGACAGGGGGTTGGCGCTGAAGCTTTCTTT. Translating it yields CASSSRQGVGAEAFF.

In its sample, this clone was seen a few times. J is TRBJ2-7 and V is TRBV5-1, with D tentatively TRBD1 or TRBD2 (5 bases each). Trimming left V 4 bases short and J 2 bases short, with 13 bases between. The germline CDR1 and CDR2 sequences are SGHRS and YFSETQ. This CDR3 contains 14 residues. The CDR3 reads CASSNRDGPYEQYF. In nucleotides, the CDR3 is TGCGCCAGCAGCAACCGGGACGGACCCTACGAGCAGTACTTC.

The J gene is TRBJ1-1, the V gene TRBV5-1; 7 bases line up with TRBD1. V was clipped by 0 bases and J by 1 base; unmatched bases: 6. Germline V lookup: CDR1 SGHRS, CDR2 YFSETQ. The CDR3 loop spans 16 amino acids. For the CDR3, the DNA is TGCGCCAGCAGCTTGGATCCAGGGGGGTCGAACACTGAAGCTTTCTTT. It translates to CASSLDPGGSNTEAFF.

The rearrangement joins TRBV9 to TRBJ1-4, with D tentatively TRBD1 (6 bases). The V and J ends lost 1 base and 1 base respectively, with 11 bases between them. Germline-derived CDR1 and CDR2 are SGDLS and YYNGEE. The CDR3 contains 16 residues. CDR3 sequence: CASSVSGAVTNEKLFF. CDR3 in DNA: TGTGCCAGCAGCGTATCGGGGGCAGTAACTAATGAAAAACTGTTTTTT. Filled out from reference TRBV9 and TRBJ1-4, the complete variable domain reads DSGVTQTPKHLITATGQRVTLRCSPRSGDLSVYWYQQSLDQGLQFLIQYYNGEERAKGNILERFSAQQFPDLHSELNLSSLELGDSALYFCASSVSGAVTNEKLFFGSGTQLSVL.

The chain carries TRBV6-5 and TRBJ1-5, with D hard to call. V was cut by 8 bases and J by 6 bases, with 14 bases left in between. This CDR3 has 13 residues. Germline-derived CDR1 and CDR2 are MNHEY and SVGAGI. CDR3: CASGIRDSQPQHF. The CDR3 DNA is TGTGCCAGCGGCATTCGGGATTCTCAGCCCCAGCATTTT.

The CDR3 DNA reads as TGTGCCAGCAGCCTTGACAGGGAGGACTATGGCTACACCTTC. This gives the protein CASSLDREDYGYTF. The chain recombines TRBV11-2 with TRBJ1-2; 7 nucleotides line up with TRBD1. V was clipped by 5 bases and J by 3 bases; unmatched bases: 6. This CDR3 comprises 14 residues. Looked up from germline, CDR1 is SGHAT and CDR2 is FQNNGV.

There are a few counts of this clone. The V and J genes are TRBV5-1 and TRBJ2-7, with 8 bases matching TRBD2. The CDR3 is 15 residues long. Trimming cost V 2 bases and J 6 bases; bases outside gene matches: 10. Germline CDR1 and CDR2: SGHRS and YFSETQ. The CDR3 coding sequence is TGCGCCAGCAGCTTCAGAAGCGGGAGTGGCGCCGAGCAGTACTTC. It specifies CASSFRSGSGAEQYF. Supplemented by reference TRBV5-1 and TRBJ2-7, the full variable domain reads KAGVTQTPRYLIKTRGQQVTLSCSPISGHRSVSWYQQTPGQGLQFLFEYFSETQRNKGNFPGRFSGRQFSNSRSEMNVSTLELGDSALYLCASSFRSGSGAEQYFGPGTRLTVT.

The rearrangement uses TRBV9 and TRBJ2-1; D unclear. The CDR3 consists of 13 residues. V was cut by 0 bases and J by 10 bases, with 11 bases left in between. CDR1 is SGDLS, CDR2 YYNGEE, per germline. The CDR3 nucleotides read TGTGCCAGCAGCGTAGAACCCGCCCCAGAGCAGTTCTTC. As protein: CASSVEPAPEQFF.

This clone was found a few times. This chain links TRBV7-9 with TRBJ2-7; D is uncertain. The germline CDR1 and CDR2 sequences are SEHNR and FQNEAQ (reference sequence). There are 12 residues in the CDR3. V was clipped by 5 bases and J by 5 bases, with 10 bases between them. CDR3 in DNA: TGTGCCAGCAGCATCATGAGCAACGAGCAGTACTTC. This translates into CASSIMSNEQYF.

This clone was detected a few times. The rearrangement links TRBV6-5 to TRBJ2-7; D not resolved. Trimming removed 0 bases from V and 3 bases from J, with 12 bases in between. CDR3 length: 15 residues. CDR1 is MNHEY and CDR2 is SVGAGI in the germline V gene. The chain's CDR3 is CASSYSVGGLYEQYF. The CDR3 DNA reads TGTGCCAGCAGTTACTCTGTGGGCGGCCTCTACGAGCAGTACTTC.

The V and J genes are TRBV6-1 and TRBJ2-5; D call uncertain. From germline, CDR1 is MNHNS and CDR2 SASEGT. The CDR3 runs 16 residues. Trimming cost V 4 bases and J 1 base, with 16 bases left between them. CDR3 protein: CASSAGRITVQETQYF. The CDR3 coding sequence is TGTGCCAGCAGTGCCGGACGTATAACAGTCCAAGAGACCCAGTACTTC.

V gene TRBV11-2 combines with J gene TRBJ1-5; D is unresolved. Germline V gene data show CDR1 as SGHAT and CDR2 as FQNNGV. The CDR3 contains 14 residues. Deletions cut 0 bases from V and 6 bases from J, with 9 bases between. DNA for the CDR3: TGTGCCAGCAGCTTAGATCTTTGGGGTCAGCCCCAGCATTTT. It encodes CASSLDLWGQPQHF.

The chain uses TRBV7-3 and TRBJ1-6; D gene uncertain. The CDR3 is 14 residues long. Germline CDR1 is SGHTA and CDR2 is FQGTGA. V was pared by 5 bases and J by 10 bases, with 15 bases between. CDR3 amino acids: CASSHGSPGSPLHF. The CDR3 coding sequence is TGTGCCAGCAGCCATGGGTCACCGGGGTCACCCCTCCACTTT.

As DNA, the CDR3 is TGTGCCAGCAGCCTACTTGGACTAGCGGGGGACCCCTACGAGCAGTACTTC. Translation gives CASSLLGLAGDPYEQYF. V usage is TRBV7-2 and J usage is TRBJ2-7; 13 nucleotides line up with TRBD2. Trimming took 5 bases from V and 2 from J; bases not matched to a gene: 9. CDR3 length equals 17 residues. Germline V CDR1 and CDR2: SGHTA, FQGNSA. The complete variable domain, with remaining parts taken from reference TRBV7-2 and TRBJ2-7, reads GAGVSQSPSNKVTEKGKDVELRCDPISGHTALYWYRQSLGQGLEFLIYFQGNSAPDKSGLPSDRFSAERTGGSVSTLTIQRTQQEDSAVYLCASSLLGLAGDPYEQYFGPGTRLTVT.

Concerning this clone: Other DNA sequences in the same sample also yield this CDR3. The chain links TRBV5-1 to TRBJ2-1; D remains unclear. The V gene's germline CDR1 is SGHRS and CDR2 YFSETQ. Trimming shortened V by 1 base and J by 4 bases, and 3 bases separated the two germline ends. The CDR3 spans 12 residues. The CDR3 here is CASSLSYNEQFF. In nucleotides, the CDR3 is TGCGCCAGCAGCTTGTCATACAATGAGCAGTTCTTC.

Here the CDR3 DNA reads TGTGCCAGTAAGGACACTAGCTCCTACAATGAGCAGTTCTTC. The encoded protein is CASKDTSSYNEQFF. The rearrangement uses TRBV19 and TRBJ2-1; D possibly matches TRBD1 or TRBD2 (5 bases each). With 7 bases removed from V and 0 bases from J, the gap between germline ends came to 10 bases. CDR1 is LNHDA, CDR2 SQIVND, per germline (reference sequence). The CDR3 is 14 residues long.

The J gene is TRBJ2-3, the V gene TRBV21-1; the listed D gene, TRBD1, was not tested against the DNA. TRBV21-1 is assigned pseudogene status. The CDR3 has 17 residues. CDR3 sequence: CASSKALGQGLTDTQYF. CDR3 in DNA: TGTGCCAGCAGCAAAGCGCTGGGACAGGGTCTGACAGATACGCAGTATTTT.

The chain joins TRBV5-4 to TRBJ2-3; no clear D gene. The CDR3 runs 11 residues. V was cut by 2 bases and J by 11 bases, with 9 bases left in between. The germline gives CDR1 SGHNT, CDR2 YYREEE (reference sequence). The CDR3 region has the DNA TGTGCCAGCAGCTTCGGAGAAGGGCAGTATTTT. This encodes CASSFGEGQYF.

The chain couples TRBV12-3 or TRBV12-4 to TRBJ1-1, with TRBD1 matching 8 bases. This CDR3 comprises 13 residues. V was pared by 5 bases and J by 3 bases, with 2 bases of the junction left unmatched. CDR3 amino acids: CASSGQGYTEAFF. In nucleotides, the CDR3 is TGTGCCAGCAGTGGACAGGGCTACACTGAAGCTTTCTTT.

This CDR3 reads CASSLNSGSYNEQFF. CDR3 nucleotide sequence: TGTGCCAGCAGCTTAAATTCGGGCTCCTACAATGAGCAGTTCTTC. The chain combines TRBV7-3 with TRBJ2-1; D gene ambiguous. This CDR3 is 15 amino acids long. Germline V gene lookup returns CDR1 SGHTA and CDR2 FQGTGA. With 1 base removed from V and 0 bases from J, the gap between germline ends came to 7 bases. Looking up the rest from reference TRBV7-3 and TRBJ2-1 gives the full variable domain: GAGVSQTPSNKVTEKGKYVELRCDPISGHTALYWYRQSLGQGPEFLIYFQGTGAADDSGLPNDRFFAVRPEGSVSTLKIQRTERGDSAVYLCASSLNSGSYNEQFFGPGTRLTVL.

This sequence joins TRBV5-1 and TRBJ2-1; 8 bases line up with TRBD2. The junction had 5 bases not matched to a gene; V was cut back by 1 base and J by 5 bases. CDR1 is SGHRS and CDR2 is YFSETQ in the germline V gene. The CDR3 is made up of 15 amino acids. The CDR3 DNA reads TGCGCCAGCAGCTTGACTAGCGGAGGAAACAATGAGCAGTTCTTC. Amino acid sequence: CASSLTSGGNNEQFF.

The chain uses TRBV5-1 and TRBJ1-2; 12 bases agree with TRBD1. The CDR3 consists of 14 residues. Germline V gene sequence: CDR1 SGHRS, CDR2 YFSETQ. V trimming: 6 bases; J trimming: 4 bases; junction bases outside the gene matches: 4. This chain's CDR3 is CASKGTGGLYGYTF. CDR3 bases: TGCGCCAGCAAAGGGACAGGGGGCCTCTATGGCTACACCTTC.

This clone turned up a few times. The CDR3 spells CAISAGLAGAYEQYF. As DNA, the CDR3 is TGTGCCATCAGTGCGGGACTAGCGGGGGCCTACGAGCAGTACTTC. The genes are TRBV10-3 and TRBJ2-7, with TRBD2 matching over 14 bases. CDR3 size: 15 residues. Germline-derived CDR1 and CDR2 are ENHRY and SYGVKD. J gave up 2 bases and V 4 bases, and 1 base lay outside the gene matches.

V usage is TRBV11-2 and J usage is TRBJ2-7; 7 bases match TRBD2. This CDR3 contains 14 residues. Germline loops: CDR1 SGHAT, CDR2 FQNNGV. V gave up 5 bases and J gave up 3 bases; unmatched junction bases: 7. In nucleotides, the CDR3 is TGTGCCAGCAGCGACCGACTAGCTATCTACGAGCAGTACTTC. This codes for CASSDRLAIYEQYF.

This sequence joins TRBV27 and TRBJ1-2; D call uncertain. The CDR3 has 15 amino acids. Trimming pared 2 bases from V and 0 bases from J, leaving 10 bases between. CDR1 MNHEY and CDR2 SMNVEV come from the germline V gene (reference sequence). This chain's CDR3 is CASSLAGTPNYGYTF. CDR3 sequence (DNA): TGTGCCAGCAGTTTAGCGGGCACTCCTAACTATGGCTACACCTTC.

V is TRBV6-2 or TRBV6-3 and J is TRBJ1-2; no clear D. In germline, CDR1 is MNHEY, CDR2 SVGEGT. The CDR3 spans 13 residues. The V gene lost 4 bases and the J gene lost 4 bases, with 10 bases spanning the gap. The CDR3 is CASSSGSGYGYTF. In DNA, the CDR3 is TGTGCCAGCAGTTCGGGGTCGGGCTATGGCTACACCTTC.

The chain combines TRBV6-5 with TRBJ2-3; D is uncertain. The CDR3 extends over 12 amino acids. CDR1 MNHEY and CDR2 SVGAGI come from the germline V gene. V lost 7 bases to trimming and J lost 0 bases, with 5 bases between them. The CDR3 spells CASKPSTDTQYF. The CDR3 DNA is TGTGCCAGCAAACCTAGCACAGATACGCAGTATTTT.

This chain uses TRBV4-1 with TRBJ2-7, with a possible D match to TRBD1 (6 bases). Germline V gene lookup returns CDR1 MGHRA and CDR2 YSYEKL. The V gene lost 5 bases and the J gene lost 2 bases, with 13 bases spanning the gap. The CDR3 is 14 amino acids. DNA of the CDR3: TGCGCCAGCAGCGATCGACAGGCTACCTACGAGCAGTACTTC. This translates into CASSDRQATYEQYF.

The gene calls are TRBV29-1 and TRBJ1-2; a possible D gene is TRBD1 (5 bases). CDR3 length equals 12 residues. Germline V gene lookup returns CDR1 SQVTM and CDR2 ANQGSEA. Trimming took off 4 bases at V and 4 bases at J, with 10 bases between the two ends. CDR3 sequence: CSVGGQGYGYTF. As DNA, the CDR3 is TGCAGCGTTGGCGGGCAGGGCTATGGCTACACCTTC.